One sample yielded the 17 T cell receptor beta chains listed below, sequenced in a study of OX40 agonist ivuxolimab in advanced cancers. Sequencing was performed with immunoSEQ multiplex PCR; in TCRdb, only in-frame clones are kept and a portion is missing. The sample carries more than 35,000 clones, around 77% recorded once. The material sequenced was CD4+ or CD8+ T cells sorted from blood, taken in a trial of the OX40 agonist ivuxolimab. The receptors were gathered from an adult with an advanced solid tumor such as melanoma, head and neck, liver or kidney cancer.

The chain links TRBV30 to TRBJ2-5, with 10 nucleotides matching TRBD1. The germline V gene has CDR1 GTSNPN and CDR2 SVGIG (reference sequence). CDR3 length: 15 amino acids. After removal of 0 bases from V and 5 bases from J, the junction contained 6 bases not matched to a gene. The CDR3 sequence: CAWSVRTGGVETQYF. For the CDR3, the DNA is TGTGCCTGGAGTGTACGGACAGGGGGAGTGGAGACCCAGTACTTC.

The chain couples TRBV29-1 to TRBJ2-2; the D gene is possibly TRBD1 (5 bases). V lost 8 bases and J 5 bases, leaving 15 bases between the germline ends. The CDR3 sequence is 13 residues long. The V gene's germline CDR1 is SQVTM and CDR2 ANQGSEA. This CDR3 reads CSSRQPVTGELFF. The CDR3 DNA follows: TGCAGCTCAAGACAGCCAGTGACCGGGGAGCTGTTTTTT.

V and J are TRBV2 and TRBJ2-7; 8 bases match TRBD1. J lost 6 bases, V lost 6 bases, and 7 bases had no gene match. Germline CDR1 is SNHLY and CDR2 is FYNNEI. This CDR3 comprises 13 residues. The CDR3 DNA follows: TGTGCCAGCAGGTCGGACAGGGACTTCGAGCAGTACTTC. It yields the protein CASRSDRDFEQYF.

This clone was picked up a small number of times. J is TRBJ2-7 and V is TRBV4-1; a possible D gene is TRBD1 (5 bases). In germline, CDR1 is MGHRA, CDR2 YSYEKL. V was cut by 0 bases and J by 2 bases, with 14 bases left in between. The CDR3 is 16 residues long. The CDR3 sequence is CASSQEVGAGPYEQYF. The DNA of the CDR3 is TGCGCCAGCAGCCAAGAAGTAGGGGCCGGTCCCTACGAGCAGTACTTC.

This chain joins TRBV5-1 and TRBJ2-7; 15 nucleotides agree with TRBD2. The CDR3 extends over 18 amino acids. The J segment lost 0 bases and the V segment lost 3 bases, leaving 7 bases of the junction unmatched. Germline V gene data show CDR1 as SGHRS and CDR2 as YFSETQ. In DNA form, the CDR3 reads TGCGCCAGCAGCTACGGACTAGCGGGAGGGCCGAGCTCCTACGAGCAGTACTTC. This codes for CASSYGLAGGPSSYEQYF.

This clone was detected only once. V gene TRBV27 combines with J gene TRBJ2-1; 11 positions match TRBD2. CDR3 size: 16 residues. Per germline, CDR1 MNHEY and CDR2 SMNVEV (reference sequence). V was pared by 7 bases and J by 5 bases, with 10 bases of the junction left unmatched. CDR3 coding DNA: TGTGCCAGCACCCCCTTAGCGGGAGGGCCCAACAATGAGCAGTTCTTC. Amino acids: CASTPLAGGPNNEQFF.

J is TRBJ2-7 and V is TRBV27, with 9 bases fitting TRBD2. With V trimmed by 2 bases and J by 4 bases, 15 bases remained unmatched. Germline V CDR1 and CDR2: MNHEY, SMNVEV (reference sequence). The CDR3 contains 18 residues. CDR3 amino acids: CASSLMASGMGLDYEQYF. For the CDR3, the DNA is TGTGCCAGCAGTTTAATGGCTAGCGGGATGGGATTGGATTACGAGCAGTACTTC.

This rearrangement joins TRBV19 to TRBJ2-5, with D unclear. The CDR3 totals 15 residues. CDR1 LNHDA and CDR2 SQIVND come from the germline V gene (reference sequence). V lost 1 base and J 2 bases, leaving 11 bases between the germline ends. The DNA of the CDR3 is TGTGCCAGTAGTATAGGCTGGGCCGGACAAGAGACCCAGTACTTC. As protein: CASSIGWAGQETQYF.

J is TRBJ2-5 and V is TRBV19; 10 bases fit TRBD1. The ends lost 9 bases at V and 3 bases at J; junction bases unmatched: 16. The CDR3 has 17 residues. Germline assignment: CDR1 LNHDA and CDR2 SQIVND (reference sequence). CDR3 sequence (DNA): TGTGCCAGAGAAGGAAGGATGCCCGGGACAGGGGAAGAGACCCAGTACTTC. It is translated as CAREGRMPGTGEETQYF.

This clone has only one observation. The chain uses TRBV18 and TRBJ2-1, with 12 bases identical to TRBD1. The CDR3 totals 21 residues. The germline V gene encodes CDR1 KGHSH and CDR2 LQKENI. The ends lost 3 bases at V and 4 bases at J; junction bases unmatched: 19. The CDR3 region is CASSPRDRGRVRSGAYNEQFF. As DNA, the CDR3 is TGTGCCAGCTCACCCCGGGACAGGGGGCGCGTAAGAAGCGGGGCATACAATGAGCAGTTCTTC.

In its sample, this clone was seen a few times. This sequence joins TRBV9 and TRBJ2-2, with TRBD1 matching 7 bases. Germline CDR1 reads SGDLS; CDR2 reads YYNGEE. V shed 0 bases and J 7 bases; nucleotides not matched to a gene: 9. The CDR3 consists of 16 residues. CDR3 residues: CASSVATSQGIGELFF. CDR3 sequence (DNA): TGTGCCAGCAGCGTAGCTACTTCACAGGGGATCGGGGAGCTGTTTTTT.

The V gene is TRBV2, the J gene TRBJ2-7, with D tentatively TRBD2 (5 bases). Germline values: CDR1 SNHLY, CDR2 FYNNEI. Trimming stripped 6 bases from V and 1 base from J, with 16 bases between. The CDR3 runs 15 residues. CDR3 in DNA: TGTGCCAGCAGCCTAATTCGGACTGGATCCTACGAGCAGTACTTC. Translated, it gives CASSLIRTGSYEQYF.

The chain links TRBV2 to TRBJ2-7; D is unclear. Trimming stripped 6 bases from V and 0 bases from J, with 6 bases between. Germline loops: CDR1 SNHLY, CDR2 FYNNEI. This CDR3 region has 12 residues. The CDR3 DNA reads as TGTGCCAGCAGCAGCAGCTCCTACGAGCAGTACTTC. This encodes CASSSSSYEQYF.

This chain connects TRBV28 to TRBJ1-1; 8 bases are shared with TRBD1. This CDR3 has 14 amino acids. In germline, CDR1 is MDHEN, CDR2 SYDVKM. Unmatched junction bases numbered 6, after V lost 2 bases and J lost 7 bases. This chain's CDR3 is CASSLQDREGEAFF. The DNA for the CDR3 is TGTGCCAGCAGTTTACAGGACAGGGAGGGTGAAGCTTTCTTT. The variable domain in full, with the rest retrieved from reference TRBV28 and TRBJ1-1, is DVKVTQSSRYLVKRTGEKVFLECVQDMDHENMFWYRQDPGLGLRLIYFSYDVKMKEKGDIPEGYSVSREKKERFSLILESASTNQTSMYLCASSLQDREGEAFFGQGTRLTVV.

V and J are TRBV4-1 and TRBJ2-7; a weak D match, TRBD1 (5 bases). The V end lost 1 base, the J end lost 3 bases, and 10 bases lay between the germline ends. This CDR3 contains 14 residues. Germline CDR1 MGHRA, CDR2 YSYEKL. CDR3 amino acids: CASSQASGNYEQYF. CDR3 bases: TGCGCCAGCAGCCAAGCTTCAGGGAACTACGAGCAGTACTTC.

This chain connects TRBV6-5 to TRBJ2-5, with 10 bases fitting TRBD1. J lost 7 bases, V lost 4 bases, and 6 bases had no gene match. The CDR3 covers 14 residues. CDR1 is MNHEY, CDR2 SVGAGI, per germline. In nucleotides, the CDR3 is TGTGCCAGCAGTTCCCGGGACAGGGGTGGGACCCAGTACTTC. It specifies CASSSRDRGGTQYF.

The gene calls are TRBV28 and TRBJ1-1; D is unresolved. Looked up from germline, CDR1 is MDHEN and CDR2 is SYDVKM. The CDR3 consists of 11 residues. The V end lost 9 bases, the J end lost 4 bases, and 9 bases lay between the germline ends. The CDR3 nucleotides read TGTGCCAGTCAGAGATTCACTGAAGCTTTCTTT. Translated: CASQRFTEAFF. Filled out from reference TRBV28 and TRBJ1-1, the complete variable domain reads DVKVTQSSRYLVKRTGEKVFLECVQDMDHENMFWYRQDPGLGLRLIYFSYDVKMKEKGDIPEGYSVSREKKERFSLILESASTNQTSMYLCASQRFTEAFFGQGTRLTVV.